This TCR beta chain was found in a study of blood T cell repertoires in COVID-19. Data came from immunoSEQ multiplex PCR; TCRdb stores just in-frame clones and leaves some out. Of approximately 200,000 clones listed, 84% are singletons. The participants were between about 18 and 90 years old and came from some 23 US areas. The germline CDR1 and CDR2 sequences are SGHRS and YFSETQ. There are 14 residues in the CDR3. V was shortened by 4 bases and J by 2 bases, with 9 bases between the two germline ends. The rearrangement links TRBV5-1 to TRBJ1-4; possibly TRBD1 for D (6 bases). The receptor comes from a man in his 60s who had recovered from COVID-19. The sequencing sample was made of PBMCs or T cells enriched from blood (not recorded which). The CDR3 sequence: CASSTDSTNEKLFF. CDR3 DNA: TGCGCCAGCAGCACGGACAGCACTAATGAAAAACTGTTTTTT.